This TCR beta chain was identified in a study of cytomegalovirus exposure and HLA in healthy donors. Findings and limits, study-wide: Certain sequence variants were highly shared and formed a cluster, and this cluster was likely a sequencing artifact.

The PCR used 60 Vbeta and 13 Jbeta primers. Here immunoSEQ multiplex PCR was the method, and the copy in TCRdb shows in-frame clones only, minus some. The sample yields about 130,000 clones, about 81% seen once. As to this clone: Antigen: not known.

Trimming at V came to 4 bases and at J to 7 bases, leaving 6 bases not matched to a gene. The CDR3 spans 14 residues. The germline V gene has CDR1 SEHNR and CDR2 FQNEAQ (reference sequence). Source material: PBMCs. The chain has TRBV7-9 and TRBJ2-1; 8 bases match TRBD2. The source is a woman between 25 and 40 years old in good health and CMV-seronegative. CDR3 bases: TGTGCCAGCAGCTACGGGGGGGCAGGGAATGAGCAGTTCTTC. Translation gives CASSYGGAGNEQFF.